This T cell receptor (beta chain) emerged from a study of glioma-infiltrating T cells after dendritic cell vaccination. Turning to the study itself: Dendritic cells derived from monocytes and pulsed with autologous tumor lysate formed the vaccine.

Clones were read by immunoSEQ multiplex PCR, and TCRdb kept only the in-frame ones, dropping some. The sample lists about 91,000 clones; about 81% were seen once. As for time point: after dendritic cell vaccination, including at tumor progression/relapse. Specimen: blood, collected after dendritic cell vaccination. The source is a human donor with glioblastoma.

The CDR3 loop reads CASTPGRGVLTGELFF. The DNA of the CDR3 is TGTGCCAGTACCCCAGGGAGGGGCGTGTTGACCGGGGAGCTGTTTTTT. V is TRBV19 and J is TRBJ2-2, with 7 bases identical to TRBD2. The CDR3 is made up of 16 amino acids. V lost 7 bases, J lost 5 bases, and 13 bases stayed unmatched. Germline CDR1 is LNHDA and CDR2 is SQIVND (reference sequence).